Following are 17 T cell receptor beta chains from one sample sequenced in a study of blood T cell repertoires in COVID-19. Profiled with immunoSEQ multiplex PCR; TCRdb holds only in-frame clones, not every one. The sample shows under 350,000 clones, around 84% of them seen only once. Sequenced sample: PBMCs or T cells enriched from blood (not recorded which). Receptor source: a man aged 25 to 40 who had recovered from COVID-19.

The V and J genes are TRBV27 and TRBJ1-2; 10 bases are a match to TRBD1. There are 12 residues in the CDR3. The ends lost 5 bases at V and 7 bases at J; junction bases unmatched: 1. Germline assignment: CDR1 MNHEY and CDR2 SMNVEV (reference sequence). CDR3 amino acids: CASSRTGGGYTF. The DNA of the CDR3 is TGTGCCAGCAGTCGGACAGGGGGTGGCTACACCTTC.

This clone was counted only a few times. The gene calls are TRBV2 and TRBJ2-4; weak D call: TRBD2 (6 bases). Germline CDR1 SNHLY, CDR2 FYNNEI. The CDR3 has 14 amino acids. V lost 7 bases, J lost 0 bases, and 10 bases lay in between. The CDR3 DNA follows: TGTGCCAGCATGAGCGGGTTAGCCAAAAACATTCAGTACTTC. Amino acids: CASMSGLAKNIQYF.

V gene TRBV7-9 combines with J gene TRBJ1-2, with no clear D. The CDR3 runs to 16 residues. The V end was cut by 5 bases, the J end by 6 bases, with 22 bases between. The germline V gene encodes CDR1 SEHNR and CDR2 FQNEAQ (reference sequence). CDR3 sequence (DNA): TGTGCCAGCAGCCTTAATCCAACCCGCGACTTGGATGGCTACACCTTC. It specifies CASSLNPTRDLDGYTF.

The chain has TRBV28 and TRBJ1-3; D remains unclear. The germline V gene encodes CDR1 MDHEN and CDR2 SYDVKM. This CDR3 region has 14 residues. Trimming took off 6 bases at V and 2 bases at J, with 11 bases between the two ends. The CDR3 protein is CASSYYLTGNTIYF. The CDR3 region has the DNA TGTGCCAGCAGCTATTACCTAACTGGAAACACCATATATTTT.

The chain is built from TRBV4-1 and TRBJ2-1; 9 nucleotides align to TRBD2. The germline CDR1 and CDR2 sequences are MGHRA and YSYEKL. J was trimmed by 2 bases and V by 1 base; bases with no gene match: 6. The CDR3 totals 17 residues. CDR3 bases: TGCGCCAGCAGCCAAGGGAGGCCTAGCGGGACCTACAATGAGCAGTTCTTC. Its protein product is CASSQGRPSGTYNEQFF.

The J gene is TRBJ1-3, the V gene TRBV6-1; 8 bases are a match to TRBD1. CDR1 MNHNS and CDR2 SASEGT come from the germline V gene. The length of the CDR3 is 16 residues. With V trimmed by 0 bases and J by 2 bases, 3 bases remained unmatched. The CDR3 coding sequence is TGTGCCAGCAGTGAAGCGCGGACAGGGCCTGGAAACACCATATATTTT. Its translation is CASSEARTGPGNTIYF.

The rearrangement uses TRBV4-1 and TRBJ2-5, with D possibly matching TRBD2 (7 bases). The CDR3 is 17 amino acids. Germline CDR1 reads MGHRA; CDR2 reads YSYEKL. V lost 3 bases and J lost 0, with 17 bases in between. The CDR3 DNA sequence: TGCGCCAGCAGCCATTCCTGGGGGGGCGGAAACCAAGAGACCCAGTACTTC. This codes for CASSHSWGGGNQETQYF.

V usage is TRBV30 and J usage is TRBJ1-1; TRBD1 is a possible D gene (6 bases). The length of the CDR3 is 11 residues. V lost 7 bases and J 6 bases, leaving 12 bases between the germline ends. The V gene's germline CDR1 is GTSNPN and CDR2 SVGIG (reference sequence). CDR3 DNA sequence: TGTGCCTCCGCGACAGGCGCTGAAGCTTTCTTT. It encodes CASATGAEAFF. The full variable domain, in which reference TRBV30 and TRBJ1-1 provide the parts outside the CDR3, is SQTIHQWPATLVQPVGSPLSLECTVEGTSNPNLYWYRQAAGRGLQLLFYSVGIGQISSEVPQNLSASRPQDRQFILSSKKLLLSDSGFYLCASATGAEAFFGQGTRLTVV.

This clone has only a few counts. The chain employs TRBV29-1 and TRBJ1-2; 7 positions match TRBD1. The CDR3 length is 14 residues. Germline V lookup: CDR1 SQVTM, CDR2 ANQGSEA. Trimming removed 6 bases from V and 2 bases from J; junction bases left unmatched: 9. The DNA of the CDR3 is TGCAGCGTCCACACAGGGACAGCGAACTATGGCTACACCTTC. It codes for CSVHTGTANYGYTF.

About this clone itself: Its ends do not fully match the called genes, so a read error is possible. The rearrangement joins TRBV7-7 to TRBJ2-3; tentatively, D is TRBD2 (6 bases). Germline V gene lookup returns CDR1 SSHAT and CDR2 FNYEAQ (reference sequence). The CDR3 length is 15 residues. In nucleotides, the CDR3 is TGTGCTAGCAGCTTAGCGGCGGGCTACACAGATACGCAGTATTTT. Its translation is CASSLAAGYTDTQYF. The full variable domain, rest sourced from reference TRBV7-7 and TRBJ2-3, is GAGVSQSPRYKVTKRGQDVTLRCDPISSHATLYWYQQALGQGPEFLTYFNYEAQPDKSGLPSDRFSAERPEGSISTLTIQRTEQRDSAMYRCASSLAAGYTDTQYFGPGTRLTVL.

The rearrangement uses TRBV7-9 and TRBJ2-3; 16 positions agree with TRBD2. The V gene's germline CDR1 is SEHNR and CDR2 FQNEAQ (reference sequence). Losses at the gene ends were 4 bases for V and 3 bases for J; bases not matched to a gene: 4. The CDR3 runs 17 residues. The CDR3 DNA is TGTGCCAGCAGCTCCGGGACTAGCGGGAGGGCGACAGATACGCAGTATTTT. It translates to CASSSGTSGRATDTQYF.

The rearrangement links TRBV12-3 or TRBV12-4 to TRBJ1-2; D uncertain. Trimming cost V 2 bases and J 8 bases, with 12 bases left between them. The CDR3 totals 13 residues. The CDR3 sequence is CASSLNQVGGYTF. For the CDR3, the DNA is TGTGCCAGCAGTTTAAACCAAGTTGGCGGCTACACCTTC.

The rearrangement links TRBV3-1 (or the pseudogene TRBV3-2) to TRBJ2-3, with 13 bases identical to TRBD2. From germline, CDR1 is LGHDT and CDR2 YNNKEL (reference sequence). The CDR3 has 15 amino acids. J lost 4 bases, V lost 4 bases, and 2 bases had no gene match. The CDR3 coding sequence is TGTGCCAGCAGCCTACTAGCGGGAGGGCCAGATACGCAGTATTTT. It encodes CASSLLAGGPDTQYF.

The genes are TRBV29-1 and TRBJ1-4; 9 bases align to TRBD1. Trimming took 8 bases from V and 5 from J; bases not matched to a gene: 6. The CDR3 has 13 amino acids. Per the germline V gene, CDR1 is SQVTM and CDR2 is ANQGSEA. This CDR3 is CSIRTGVNEKLFF. As DNA, the CDR3 is TGCAGCATCCGGACAGGGGTCAATGAAAAACTGTTTTTT.

The chain combines TRBV3-1 (or the pseudogene TRBV3-2) with TRBJ2-2, with D possibly being TRBD1 (6 bases). Trimming took 6 bases from V and 7 from J, leaving 18 bases between them. The CDR3 spans 15 residues. Per the germline V gene, CDR1 is LGHDT and CDR2 is YNNKEL (reference sequence). The CDR3 nucleotides are TGTGCCAGCAGTCGACAGGCGCCTCTGGGCGGGGAGCTGTTTTTT. This codes for CASSRQAPLGGELFF.

The rearrangement links TRBV27 to TRBJ2-7; D not resolved. The CDR3 runs 12 residues. Germline V gene sequence: CDR1 MNHEY, CDR2 SMNVEV (reference sequence). The V and J ends lost 7 bases and 9 bases respectively, with 16 bases between them. CDR3 amino acids: CASIRLKGRQYF. In DNA form, the CDR3 reads TGTGCCAGCATCCGACTGAAAGGTCGGCAGTACTTC.

The count of this clone is one. The rearrangement uses TRBV5-1 and TRBJ1-3; 7 bases are shared with TRBD1. V was pared by 4 bases and J by 4 bases, with 8 bases of the junction left unmatched. The germline V gene encodes CDR1 SGHRS and CDR2 YFSETQ. CDR3 length: 15 amino acids. The CDR3 coding sequence is TGCGCCAGCAGCCGGGGACAGTCTGACGGAAACACCATATATTTT. This codes for CASSRGQSDGNTIYF.